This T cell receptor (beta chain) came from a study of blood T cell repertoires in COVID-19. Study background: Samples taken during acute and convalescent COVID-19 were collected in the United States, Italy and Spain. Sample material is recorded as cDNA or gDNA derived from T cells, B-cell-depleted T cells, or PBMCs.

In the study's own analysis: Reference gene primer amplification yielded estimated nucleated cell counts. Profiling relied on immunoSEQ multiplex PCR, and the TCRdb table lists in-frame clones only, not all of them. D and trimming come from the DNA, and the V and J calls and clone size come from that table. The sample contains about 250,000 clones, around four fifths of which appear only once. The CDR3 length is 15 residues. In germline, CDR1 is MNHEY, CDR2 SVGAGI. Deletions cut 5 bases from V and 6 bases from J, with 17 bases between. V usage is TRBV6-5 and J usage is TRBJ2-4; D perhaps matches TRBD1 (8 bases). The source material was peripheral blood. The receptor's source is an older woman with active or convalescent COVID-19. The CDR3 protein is CASSTGGATGNIQYF. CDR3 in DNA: TGTGCCAGCAGTACAGGGGGGGCCACCGGAAACATTCAGTACTTC.